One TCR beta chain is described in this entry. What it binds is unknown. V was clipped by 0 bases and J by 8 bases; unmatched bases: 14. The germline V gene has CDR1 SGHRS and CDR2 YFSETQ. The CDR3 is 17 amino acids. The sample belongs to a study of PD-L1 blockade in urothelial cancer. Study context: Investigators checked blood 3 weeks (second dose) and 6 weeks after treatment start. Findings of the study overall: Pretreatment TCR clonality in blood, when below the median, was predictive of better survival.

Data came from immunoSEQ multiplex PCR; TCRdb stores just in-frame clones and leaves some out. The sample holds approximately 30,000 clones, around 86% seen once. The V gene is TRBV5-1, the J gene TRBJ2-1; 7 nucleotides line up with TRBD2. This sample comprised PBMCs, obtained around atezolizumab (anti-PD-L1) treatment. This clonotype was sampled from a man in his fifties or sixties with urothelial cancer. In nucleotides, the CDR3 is TGCGCCAGCAGCTTGGCTGGCGGGAGTGGTGTTATCGATGAGCAGTTCTTC. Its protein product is CASSLAGGSGVIDEQFF.